This is a list of T cell receptor beta chains from one sample in a study of cytomegalovirus exposure and HLA in healthy donors. Clones were sequenced by immunoSEQ multiplex PCR, and TCRdb holds only the in-frame ones, with some missing. This table has a few hundred thousand clones, almost 85% appearing once. The material sequenced was PBMCs. Source of these receptors: a woman aged 40 to 50 in good health and CMV-seropositive. The CDR3 runs from the conserved cysteine through the conserved F or W. A D gene is named only where the DNA matches it firmly. Clone size is shown for a subset of rows, as once, few, many or a class of expanded clone.

>13|.|TRBV19|TRBJ2-3|.
TGTGCCAGTAAGCCGGGAAACACAGATACGCAGTATTTT
CASKPGNTDTQYF
>15|.|TRBV6-5|TRBJ2-7|.
TGTGCCAGCAGCCGACTGTTGGACAGCCCCTACGAGCAGTACTTC
CASSRLLDSPYEQYF
>13|.|TRBV29-1|TRBJ1-1|.
TGCAGCGTTGATGACGGGAAGGGCACTGAAGCTTTCTTT
CSVDDGKGTEAFF
>18|TRBD2|TRBV11-3|TRBJ2-5|once
TGTGCCAGCAGCTTAGGGGCGGGAGGCCCACTGAAACAAGAGACCCAGTACTTC
CASSLGAGGPLKQETQYF
>16|.|TRBV19|TRBJ2-7|.
TGTGCCAGTAGTCCGACGGCAGGGTTTGTTTCCTACGAGCAGTACTTC
CASSPTAGFVSYEQYF
>15|.|TRBV15|TRBJ2-4|.
TGTGCCACCAGCAGTGGGGCGGGGGCCAGGTACAGTCAGTACTTC
CATSSGAGARYSQYF
>13|.|TRBV28|TRBJ2-7|.
TGTGCCAGCAGTTTAAGGGGCCCCTACGAGCAGTACTTC
CASSLRGPYEQYF
>15|.|TRBV11-1|TRBJ2-2|once
TGTGCCAGCAGCCGTGCCGGGGAAGTCACCGGGGAGCTGTTTTTT
CASSRAGEVTGELFF
>13|TRBD2|TRBV28|TRBJ2-1|.
TGTGCCAGCAGCCTAGCGGGAGACAATGAGCAGTTCTTC
CASSLAGDNEQFF
>16|TRBD2|TRBV5-6|TRBJ2-4|.
TGTGCCAGCAGCTCAAGCTTAGCGGGGTCGGGGAACATTCAGTACTTC
CASSSSLAGSGNIQYF
>16|TRBD2|TRBV7-9|TRBJ2-3|.
TGTGCCAGCAGCTTAGGTACTAGCGGGGGCACAGATACGCAGTATTTT
CASSLGTSGGTDTQYF
>17|TRBD1|TRBV7-9|TRBJ2-3|few
TGTGCCAGCAGCTCTAGTAGTCGGACAGGGTTGGCAGATACGCAGTATTTT
CASSSSSRTGLADTQYF
>17|.|TRBV14|TRBJ2-7|once
TGTGCCAGCAGCCAAGGGTTGAGGGCCGGCGGTCCCTACGAGCAGTACTTC
CASSQGLRAGGPYEQYF
>16|TRBD2|TRBV19|TRBJ2-7|few
TGTGCCAGTAGTGCGACTAGCGGGATGAGCTCCTACGAGCAGTACTTC
CASSATSGMSSYEQYF
>15|.|TRBV19|TRBJ2-7|once
TGTGCCAGTAGTATAGATCCGGTTGGAGGCTACGAGCAGTACTTC
CASSIDPVGGYEQYF
>13|.|TRBV30|TRBJ1-2|.
TGTGCCTGGAGTAGTAGCAGGGTAAAAGGCTACACCTTC
CAWSSSRVKGYTF
>15|TRBD2|TRBV27|TRBJ2-7|.
TGTGCCAGCAGTCGTGGACTAGCGGGCCTCTACGAGCAGTACTTC
CASSRGLAGLYEQYF
>16|TRBD1|TRBV9|TRBJ2-2|.
TGTGCCAGCAGCGTAGTGACAGGGATAGACACCGGGGAGCTGTTTTTT
CASSVVTGIDTGELFF
>15|.|TRBV28|TRBJ1-4|.
TGTGCCAGCAGTTCGCGGAGGGCAACTAATGAAAAACTGTTTTTT
CASSSRRATNEKLFF
>15|TRBD2|TRBV2|TRBJ2-5|.
TGTGCCAGCAGTGACGACGGCGGGAGTGCGGAGACCCAGTACTTC
CASSDDGGSAETQYF
>12|.|TRBV10-3|TRBJ2-2|.
TGTGCCATCAGTGAGGTCGTCGGGGAGCTGTTTTTT
CAISEVVGELFF
>15|.|TRBV25-1|TRBJ1-4|.
TGTGCCAGCAGTGAATATGGGCAGGGGAAGGAAAAACTGTTTTTT
CASSEYGQGKEKLFF
>14|.|TRBV19|TRBJ1-4|.
TGTGCCAGTAGTCGATCCAGACATAATGAAAAACTGTTTTTT
CASSRSRHNEKLFF
>11|.|TRBV9|TRBJ1-2|.
TGTGCCAGCGCCTCCGGGGGGGGTTATACCTTC
CASASGGGYTF
>17|.|TRBV7-9|TRBJ1-3|once
TGTGCCAGCAGCGGAATGGGACTCCGGTCGTCGGGAAACACCATATATTTT
CASSGMGLRSSGNTIYF
>16|.|TRBV5-1|TRBJ2-1|.
TGCGCCAGCAGCTTGGCCTATCTAGACTCCTACAATGAGCAGTTCTTC
CASSLAYLDSYNEQFF
>17|.|TRBV11-2|TRBJ1-6|.
TGTGCCAGCAGCTTAGGTTCCGGGAGCTCCTATAATTCACCCCTCCACTTT
CASSLGSGSSYNSPLHF
>14|TRBD1|TRBV11-3|TRBJ1-2|.
TGTGCCAGCAGTTCCGGGACAGGGGACTATGGCTACACCTTC
CASSSGTGDYGYTF
>16|.|TRBV7-2|TRBJ1-2|.
TGTGCCAGCAGTTTTCAACAGGGACTACCCCGGGGGGGCTACACCTTC
CASSFQQGLPRGGYTF
>13|.|TRBV7-2|TRBJ1-4|.
TGTGCCAGCAGACTTGCAACTAATGAAAAACTGTTTTTT
CASRLATNEKLFF
>15|.|TRBV7-2|TRBJ2-3|.
TGTGCCAGCAGCTTTACCCGGGGTCGCACAGATACGCAGTATTTT
CASSFTRGRTDTQYF
>15|TRBD1|TRBV19|TRBJ1-1|.
TGTGCCAGTAGTATAAGTGGGACAGAGAACACTGAAGCTTTCTTT
CASSISGTENTEAFF
>15|TRBD1|TRBV4-2|TRBJ2-7|.
TGTGCCAGCAGCCAAGATAGGACAGGGGGCTACGAGCAGTACTTC
CASSQDRTGGYEQYF
>12|.|TRBV6-1|TRBJ2-7|once
TGTGCCGGCGAGGGTTCATCCTACGAGCAGTACTTC
CAGEGSSYEQYF
>13|TRBD2|TRBV7-9|TRBJ2-1|once
TGTGCCAGCAGGCCGGGACTATCCAATGAGCAGTTCTTC
CASRPGLSNEQFF
>14|TRBD1|TRBV10-2|TRBJ1-2|.
TGCGCCAGCAGCCGGGACAGGGCAAACTATGGCTACACCTTC
CASSRDRANYGYTF
>15|TRBD2|TRBV7-6|TRBJ2-7|.
TGTGCCAGCAGTGAGGTAGCGGGAGGGCCCTACGAGCAGTACTTC
CASSEVAGGPYEQYF